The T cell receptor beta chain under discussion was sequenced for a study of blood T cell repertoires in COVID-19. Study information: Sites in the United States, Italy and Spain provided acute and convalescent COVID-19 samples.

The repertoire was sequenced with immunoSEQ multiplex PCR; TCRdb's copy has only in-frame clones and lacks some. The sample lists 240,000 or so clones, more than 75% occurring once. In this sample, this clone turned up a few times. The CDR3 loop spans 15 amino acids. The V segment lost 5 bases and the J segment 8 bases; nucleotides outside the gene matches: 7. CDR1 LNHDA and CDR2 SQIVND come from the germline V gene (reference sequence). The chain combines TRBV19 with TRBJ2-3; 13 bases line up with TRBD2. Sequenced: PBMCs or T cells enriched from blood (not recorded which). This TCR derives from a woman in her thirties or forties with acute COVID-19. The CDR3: CASSPWTSGSGTQYF. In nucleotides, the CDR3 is TGTGCCAGTAGTCCATGGACTAGCGGGAGTGGTACGCAGTATTTT. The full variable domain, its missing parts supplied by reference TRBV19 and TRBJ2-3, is DGGITQSPKYLFRKEGQNVTLSCEQNLNHDAMYWYRQDPGQGLRLIYYSQIVNDFQKGDIAEGYSVSREKKESFPLTVTSAQKNPTAFYLCASSPWTSGSGTQYFGPGTRLTVL.